What follows are 11 T cell receptor beta chains derived from one specimen sequenced in a study of blood T cell repertoires in COVID-19. The assay was immunoSEQ multiplex PCR, and TCRdb's table has in-frame clones only and misses some. Among around 130,000 clones listed, about 80% were seen once. The source material was peripheral blood. The receptors were gathered from a man in his forties with active or convalescent COVID-19.

The gene calls are TRBV25-1 and TRBJ1-2; weak D call: TRBD1 (6 bases). The germline gives CDR1 MGHDK, CDR2 SYGVNS. V lost 5 bases and J 6 bases, leaving 22 bases between the germline ends. The CDR3 contains 16 residues. The DNA for the CDR3 is TGTGCCAGCAGTCTCAAGCGGAAGACAGGCCCCGATGGCTACACCTTC. Its protein product is CASSLKRKTGPDGYTF.

The chain recombines TRBV11-2 with TRBJ2-2; 9 positions agree with TRBD1. The CDR3 is 15 amino acids. With V trimmed by 4 bases and J by 6 bases, 6 bases remained unmatched. CDR1 and CDR2 from the germline V gene are SGHAT and FQNNGV. The CDR3 sequence: CASSSHRGRPGELFF. In nucleotides, the CDR3 is TGTGCCAGCAGCTCCCACAGGGGGCGCCCCGGGGAGCTGTTTTTT. The complete variable domain, with remaining parts taken from reference TRBV11-2 and TRBJ2-2, reads EAGVAQSPRYKIIEKRQSVAFWCNPISGHATLYWYQQILGQGPKLLIQFQNNGVVDDSQLPKDRFSAERLKGVDSTLKIQPAKLEDSAVYLCASSSHRGRPGELFFGEGSRLTVL.

The J gene is TRBJ1-4, the V gene TRBV30; 8 bases agree with TRBD1. With V trimmed by 2 bases and J by 5 bases, 7 bases remained unmatched. Germline assignment: CDR1 GTSNPN and CDR2 SVGIG (reference sequence). The CDR3 runs 15 residues. This CDR3 is CAWSQTTGANEKLFF. The CDR3 nucleotides are TGTGCCTGGAGTCAAACGACAGGGGCAAATGAAAAACTGTTTTTT.

This chain links TRBV6-5 with TRBJ2-7; possible D gene TRBD2, 6 bases. The CDR3 contains 15 residues. The germline V gene encodes CDR1 MNHEY and CDR2 SVGAGI. V dropped 4 bases and J dropped 2 bases, with 15 bases sitting between them. The CDR3 protein is CASSFRGSGPYEQYF. CDR3 coding DNA: TGTGCCAGCAGTTTTAGGGGCAGCGGGCCCTACGAGCAGTACTTC.

This chain links TRBV19 with TRBJ2-2; the D gene is possibly TRBD2 (7 bases). V shed 6 bases and J shed 1 base, with 15 bases lying between them. The CDR3 has 16 amino acids. In germline, CDR1 is LNHDA, CDR2 SQIVND (reference sequence). The chain's CDR3 is CASSWGGGLNTGELFF. CDR3 nucleotide sequence: TGTGCCAGTAGCTGGGGCGGGGGCTTGAACACCGGGGAGCTGTTTTTT.

This chain links TRBV4-2 with TRBJ1-1; TRBD1 matches at 11 bases. The germline gives CDR1 LGHNA, CDR2 YNFKEQ. V was clipped by 4 bases and J by 5 bases; unmatched bases: 12. The CDR3 runs to 17 residues. CDR3 nucleotides: TGTGCCAGCAGCCGATATACCGGGACAGGGGGAGGGACTGAAGCTTTCTTT. This translates into CASSRYTGTGGGTEAFF.

The genes are TRBV6-1 and TRBJ2-7; TRBD2 is a possible D gene (5 bases). The ends were cut back, 1 base at V and 2 bases at J, with 12 bases in the middle. Germline lookup yields CDR1 MNHNS and CDR2 SASEGT. The CDR3 extends over 15 amino acids. The CDR3 bases are TGTGCCAGCAGTGAAGGACTACTCCCTACCTACGAGCAGTACTTC. Translation gives CASSEGLLPTYEQYF.

The chain joins TRBV19 to TRBJ1-6; the D is unclear. This CDR3 has 15 residues. V shed 1 base and J shed 3 bases, with 7 bases lying between them. Germline V gene data show CDR1 as LNHDA and CDR2 as SQIVND (reference sequence). CDR3 residues: CASSIAGIYNSPLHF. The CDR3 DNA reads TGTGCCAGTAGTATAGCGGGGATCTATAATTCACCCCTCCACTTT.

This clone was seen a few times. The CDR3 loop reads CASREMAGGESAYEQYF. The CDR3 DNA reads as TGCGCCAGCAGGGAAATGGCTGGCGGGGAGTCCGCCTACGAGCAGTACTTC. This chain links TRBV5-1 with TRBJ2-7, with TRBD2 as a possible D gene (6 bases). The CDR3 is 17 amino acids. V was cut by 5 bases and J by 2 bases, with 23 bases left in between. Germline loops: CDR1 SGHRS, CDR2 YFSETQ.

This clone appeared a single time. This chain uses TRBV11-2 with TRBJ1-2; 8 nucleotides agree with TRBD1. This CDR3 is built from 14 residues. Germline V gene sequence: CDR1 SGHAT, CDR2 FQNNGV. Trimming cost V 5 bases and J 7 bases; bases outside gene matches: 9. The CDR3 loop is CASSPRQGRLGYTF. The DNA of the CDR3 is TGTGCCAGCAGCCCGCGACAGGGGCGACTTGGCTACACCTTC.

The chain joins TRBV4-1 to TRBJ1-4, with a weak D call TRBD1 (5 bases). Trimming took off 4 bases at V and 6 bases at J, with 15 bases between the two ends. Germline V gives CDR1 MGHRA, CDR2 YSYEKL. The CDR3 runs 15 residues. The CDR3 DNA is TGCGCCAGCAGCCCGTGGGGCTCAGGAGATGAAAAACTGTTTTTT. Its protein product is CASSPWGSGDEKLFF.